This T cell receptor beta chain emerged from a study of T cells expressing NK-cell markers. Study-level background: Sequencing of TCR beta repertoires drew on sorted CD3+CD56+NKG2C+, CD3+CD56+NKG2C- and CD3+CD56-NKG2C+ T cells.

Study conclusions and caveats: Of CD8+ T cells, roughly 1.0-7.0% belonged to dominant NKG2C+ clonotypes in five to seven donors.

In the case of this clonotype: The target antigen is unknown.

Germline V CDR1 and CDR2: LGHDT, YNNKEL (reference sequence). The CDR3 totals 13 residues. As the method of synthesis, 5'RACE template switching with UMIs yielded TCR beta cDNA. TCRdb reanalyzed the 5' RACE reads and collapses them to one entry per CDR3 protein, without DNA. This table holds more than 120,000 distinct CDR3 sequences. The chain recombines TRBV3-1 with TRBJ2-2. The clonotype originates from a man aged 18 to 30 in good health. The sequenced sample consisted of blood T cells: a sorted CD56 or NKG2C T cell subset, CD4+ or CD8+ T cells, or bulk PBMC T cells (not recorded which). CDR3 in amino acids: CASSQPETGELFF.